The rows below give T cell receptor beta chains drawn from one sample of a study of post-analysis software for immune sequencing data. Via MiXCR, TCRdb re-called the PCR reads, giving one row per CDR3 protein. The table shows hundreds of thousands of distinct CDR3 sequences, with roughly 30% occurring only once. Sequencing was done on a sample of blood. These receptors came from a girl between 5 and 17 years old with multiple sclerosis. Both conserved end residues are part of each CDR3. Fields, in order: V gene, D gene, J gene, clone size, CDR3 protein, CDR3 DNA. A D gene is named only where the DNA matches it firmly. The size field is filled for only some rows; it gives once, few, many or a size class.

TRBV9,TRBD2,TRBJ2-7,-,CASSALGTSGSVEQYF,TGTGCCAGCAGCGCGCTCGGGACTAGCGGGAGCGTCGAGCAGTACTTC
TRBV5-1,-,TRBJ2-1,few,CASSWTGRPDEQFF,TGCGCCAGCAGCTGGACTGGGAGGCCAGATGAGCAGTTCTTC
TRBV3-1,TRBD2,TRBJ2-1,-,CASSHGRALNNEQFF,TGTGCCAGCAGTCACGGGAGGGCCCTCAACAATGAGCAGTTCTTC
TRBV6-5,-,TRBJ2-7,few,CAAGLEPYEQYF,TGTGCCGCGGGGCTAGAACCCTACGAGCAGTACTTC
TRBV7-7,-,TRBJ2-7,-,CASSLAGSHNEQYF,TGTGCCAGCAGCTTAGCGGGTAGCCACAATGAGCAGTACTTC
TRBV20-1,TRBD1,TRBJ2-1,-,CSARGDRGNEQFF,TGCAGTGCTAGAGGGGACAGGGGCAATGAGCAGTTCTTC
TRBV6-2/TRBV6-3,TRBD1,TRBJ1-2,-,CASRGTGNYGYTF,TGTGCCAGCAGGGGGACAGGCAACTATGGCTACACCTTC
TRBV20-1,-,TRBJ2-5,-,CSARPTLFLQYF,TGCAGTGCTAGGCCCACCCTTTTTCTCCAGTACTTC
TRBV7-9,-,TRBJ1-5,-,CASSLSGRSNQPQHF,TGTGCCAGCAGTTTATCGGGACGGAGTAATCAGCCCCAGCATTTT
TRBV10-3,TRBD2,TRBJ2-3,few,CAINYGGSETDTQYF,TGTGCCATCAACTACGGCGGGAGCGAGACAGATACGCAGTATTTT
TRBV9,TRBD2,TRBJ2-1,-,CASSVAGFSGGSHEQFF,TGTGCCAGCAGCGTAGCCGGGTTTAGCGGGGGGAGCCATGAGCAGTTCTTC
TRBV29-1,-,TRBJ2-7,many,CSVELRSGGYEQYF,TGCAGCGTTGAATTGCGTAGCGGTGGGTACGAGCAGTACTTC
TRBV10-3,-,TRBJ2-3,-,CAISVIAASTDTQYF,TGTGCCATCAGTGTCATAGCGGCATCCACAGATACGCAGTATTTT
TRBV10-3,TRBD2,TRBJ2-7,-,CAIWAGDSYEQYF,TGTGCCATCTGGGCGGGGGACTCCTACGAGCAGTACTTC
TRBV5-1,-,TRBJ2-5,few,CASSLVGRSETQYF,TGCGCCAGCAGCTTGGTGGGGAGGTCGGAGACCCAGTACTTC
TRBV27,TRBD1,TRBJ2-7,-,CASSLFQGAYEQYF,TGTGCCAGCAGTTTATTTCAGGGGGCATACGAGCAGTACTTC
TRBV4-1,-,TRBJ2-1,-,CASGPPGQLGNEQFF,TGCGCCAGCGGCCCCCCAGGACAGCTAGGCAATGAGCAGTTCTTC
TRBV27,-,TRBJ1-5,few,CASSLFRPGQPQHF,TGTGCCAGCAGTTTATTCAGGCCCGGTCAGCCCCAGCATTTT
TRBV7-9,TRBD1,TRBJ1-2,-,CASSLASTGSGYTF,TGTGCCAGCAGCTTAGCGTCGACAGGGTCCGGCTACACCTTC
TRBV5-1,-,TRBJ2-1,few,CASKRIAPFYNEQFF,TGCGCCAGCAAGAGAATAGCTCCTTTCTACAATGAGCAGTTCTTC
TRBV29-1,-,TRBJ1-2,-,CCVVSAGYGYTF,TGCTGCGTTGTCAGCGCCGGCTATGGCTACACCTTC
TRBV20-1,TRBD1,TRBJ1-1,-,CSAILILGQGATEAFF,TGCAGTGCTATACTGATTTTGGGACAGGGGGCCACTGAAGCTTTCTTT
TRBV6-6,-,TRBJ1-2,-,CASSLRRQSYGYTF,TGTGCCAGCAGTCTCCGAAGACAGAGCTATGGCTACACCTTC
TRBV6-2/TRBV6-3,-,TRBJ2-1,-,CASTDRRGDEQFF,TGTGCCAGCACCGACAGGAGGGGCGATGAGCAGTTCTTC
TRBV11-2,TRBD2,TRBJ2-3,-,CASSWGLASTDTQYF,TGTGCCAGCAGCTGGGGACTAGCGAGCACAGATACGCAGTATTTT
TRBV20-1,TRBD2,TRBJ2-7,-,CSANPPLAGGKVYEQYF,TGCAGTGCCAACCCACCCCTAGCGGGAGGAAAGGTCTACGAGCAGTACTTC
TRBV5-1,-,TRBJ1-1,few,CATRGDGISTEAFF,TGCGCCACGAGGGGAGACGGTATTAGCACTGAAGCTTTCTTT
TRBV7-2,TRBD2,TRBJ2-1,-,CASSPIRGVLRSSYNEQFF,TGTGCCAGCAGCCCAATCCGGGGGGTCCTTCGTAGCTCCTACAATGAGCAGTTCTTC
TRBV28,TRBD2,TRBJ2-3,few,CASTLGLLAGVDTQYF,TGTGCCAGCACTCTGGGGTTGCTAGCGGGAGTAGATACGCAGTATTTT
TRBV7-8,TRBD1,TRBJ2-4,-,CASSLIGQGTWEQYF,TGTGCCAGCAGCTTAATAGGACAGGGAACTTGGGAGCAGTACTTC
TRBV29-1,-,TRBJ1-1,few,CGAGLITEAFF,TGCGGGGCGGGGCTGATCACTGAAGCTTTCTTT
TRBV7-8,-,TRBJ2-5,-,CASSLRSGGETQYF,TGTGCCAGCAGCTTACGGTCGGGCGGCGAGACCCAGTACTTC
TRBV7-9,-,TRBJ1-2,-,CASSLVWGGATSYLFGGYTF,TGTGCCAGCAGCTTAGTCTGGGGCGGCGCTACGAGCTATCTATTCGGAGGCTACACCTTC
TRBV5-1,-,TRBJ2-1,-,CASSLEAGTYNEQFF,TGCGCCAGCAGCTTGGAAGCCGGGACCTACAATGAGCAGTTCTTC
TRBV7-9,TRBD1,TRBJ2-5,-,CASSSGTGNFWETQYF,TGTGCCAGCAGCTCCGGGACAGGGAACTTTTGGGAGACCCAGTACTTC
TRBV20-1,TRBD2,TRBJ2-5,few,CSASGGLGQETQYF,TGCAGTGCTAGTGGCGGACTAGGGCAAGAGACCCAGTACTTC
TRBV18,-,TRBJ2-1,-,CASSPPYWSSYNEQFF,TGTGCCAGCTCACCACCATACTGGAGCTCCTACAATGAGCAGTTCTTC
TRBV4-1,-,TRBJ1-2,-,CASSQVAGGGYTF,TGCGCCAGCAGCCAAGTTGCTGGCGGAGGCTACACCTTC
TRBV3-1,-,TRBJ1-5,-,CASSQDSGGGQPQHF,TGTGCCAGCAGCCAAGATTCCGGGGGCGGTCAGCCCCAGCATTTT
TRBV6-1,-,TRBJ1-1,few,CASSDAVVNTEAFF,TGTGCCAGCAGTGACGCCGTGGTGAACACTGAAGCTTTCTTT
TRBV7-9,-,TRBJ2-1,few,CASSPRALVSINEQFF,TGTGCCAGCAGTCCCAGAGCACTAGTCTCTATCAATGAGCAGTTCTTC
TRBV5-6,-,TRBJ2-2,few,CASSLAAGGGELFF,TGTGCCAGCAGCTTGGCAGCTGGAGGCGGGGAGCTGTTTTTT
TRBV14,-,TRBJ2-1,few,CASSQDWVSAEQFF,TGTGCCAGCAGCCAAGATTGGGTTTCCGCTGAGCAGTTCTTC
TRBV7-2,TRBD2,TRBJ2-1,few,CASSSAGTTYNEQFF,TGTGCCAGCAGCTCGGCCGGGACTACCTACAATGAGCAGTTCTTC
TRBV28,TRBD1,TRBJ2-7,-,CASSQMGSGGNEQYF,TGTGCCAGCAGCCAAATGGGTTCAGGGGGCAACGAGCAGTACTTC
TRBV12-3/TRBV12-4,-,TRBJ2-7,-,CASSFQGPYEQYF,TGTGCCAGCAGTTTTCAGGGGCCCTACGAGCAGTACTTC
TRBV12-5,TRBD2,TRBJ2-1,-,CASGLRSLAGSYNEQFF,TGTGCTAGTGGTTTACGATCTTTAGCGGGCTCCTACAATGAGCAGTTCTTC
TRBV20-1,-,TRBJ2-7,few,CSARDSVRGPTAYEQYF,TGCAGTGCTAGAGATTCTGTCAGGGGTCCGACCGCGTACGAGCAGTACTTC
TRBV5-1,-,TRBJ2-2,few,CASTSQVGNTGELFF,TGCGCCAGCACCTCGCAGGTGGGGAACACCGGGGAGCTGTTTTTT
TRBV20-1,-,TRBJ2-7,few,CSARRGSFLYEQYF,TGCAGTGCTAGACGGGGCAGTTTTTTATACGAGCAGTACTTC
TRBV7-9,TRBD2,TRBJ2-3,-,CASSLFGRAVDTQYF,TGTGCCAGCAGCTTATTCGGGAGGGCCGTAGATACGCAGTATTTT
TRBV18,TRBD1,TRBJ1-2,few,CASSGTGQRSFSPYGYTF,TGTGCCAGCTCGGGAACGGGACAGAGATCCTTCTCTCCCTATGGCTACACCTTC